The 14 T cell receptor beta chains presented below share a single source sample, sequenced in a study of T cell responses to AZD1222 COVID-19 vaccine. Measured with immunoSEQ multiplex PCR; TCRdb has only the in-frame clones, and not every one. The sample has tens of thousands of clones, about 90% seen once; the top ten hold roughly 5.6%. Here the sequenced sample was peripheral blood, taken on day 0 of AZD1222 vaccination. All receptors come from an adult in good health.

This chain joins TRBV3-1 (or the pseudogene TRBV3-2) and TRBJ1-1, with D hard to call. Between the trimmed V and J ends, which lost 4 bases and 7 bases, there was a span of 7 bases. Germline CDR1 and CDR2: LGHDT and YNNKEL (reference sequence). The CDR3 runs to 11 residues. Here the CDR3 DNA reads TGTGCCAGCAGCCGAGGCCTTGAAGCTTTCTTT. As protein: CASSRGLEAFF.

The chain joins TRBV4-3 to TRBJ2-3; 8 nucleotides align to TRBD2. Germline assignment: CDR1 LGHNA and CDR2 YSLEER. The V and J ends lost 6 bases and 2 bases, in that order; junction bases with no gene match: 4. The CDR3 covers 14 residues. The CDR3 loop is CASSWGLVTDTQYF. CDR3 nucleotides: TGCGCCAGCAGTTGGGGACTAGTCACAGATACGCAGTATTTT.

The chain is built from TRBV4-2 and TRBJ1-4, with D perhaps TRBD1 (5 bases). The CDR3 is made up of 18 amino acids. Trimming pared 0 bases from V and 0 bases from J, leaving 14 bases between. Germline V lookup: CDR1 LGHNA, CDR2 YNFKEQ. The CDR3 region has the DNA TGTGCCAGCAGCCAAGATCCCGACAGACTATCAACTAATGAAAAACTGTTTTTT. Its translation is CASSQDPDRLSTNEKLFF.

CDR3 amino acids: CASSRGTASRSPLHF. Written as DNA, the CDR3 is TGTGCCAGCAGCCGGGGGACTGCTTCTAGGTCACCCCTCCACTTT. V is TRBV14 and J is TRBJ1-6; the D gene is possibly TRBD1 (5 bases). The ends were cut back, 4 bases at V and 10 bases at J, with 17 bases in the middle. The CDR3 covers 15 residues. CDR1 is SGHDN and CDR2 is FVKESK in the germline V gene.

CDR3 bases: TGCGCCAGCAGCCCGGACAGGGGGCCCTACAATGAGCAGTTCTTC. Protein product: CASSPDRGPYNEQFF. The chain has TRBV4-1 and TRBJ2-1, with 11 positions matching TRBD1. V dropped 4 bases and J dropped 2; count of bases not matched to a gene: 1. CDR3 length: 15 amino acids. Germline assignment: CDR1 MGHRA and CDR2 YSYEKL.

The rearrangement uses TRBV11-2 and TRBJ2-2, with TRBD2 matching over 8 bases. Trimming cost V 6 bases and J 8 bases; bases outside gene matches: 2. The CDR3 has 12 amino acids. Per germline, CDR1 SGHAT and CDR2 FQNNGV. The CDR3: CASRVAGGELFF. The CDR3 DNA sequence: TGTGCCAGCAGGGTAGCGGGGGGGGAGCTGTTTTTT.

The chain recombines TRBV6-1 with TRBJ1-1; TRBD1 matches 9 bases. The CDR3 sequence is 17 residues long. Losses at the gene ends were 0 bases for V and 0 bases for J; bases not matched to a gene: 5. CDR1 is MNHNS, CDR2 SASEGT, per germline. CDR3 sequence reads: CASSEAIGQGLNTEAFF. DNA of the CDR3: TGTGCCAGCAGTGAAGCGATTGGACAGGGGCTGAACACTGAAGCTTTCTTT.

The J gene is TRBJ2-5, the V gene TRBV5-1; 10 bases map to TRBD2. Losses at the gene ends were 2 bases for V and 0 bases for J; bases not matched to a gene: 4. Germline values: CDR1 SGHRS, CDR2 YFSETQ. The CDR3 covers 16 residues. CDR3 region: CASSFGLAAYQETQYF. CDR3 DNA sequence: TGCGCCAGCAGCTTTGGACTAGCGGCGTACCAAGAGACCCAGTACTTC.

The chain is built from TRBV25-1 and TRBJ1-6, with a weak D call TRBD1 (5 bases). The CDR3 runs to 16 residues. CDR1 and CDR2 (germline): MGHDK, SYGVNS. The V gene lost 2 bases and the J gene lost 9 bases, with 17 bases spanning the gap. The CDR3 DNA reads TGTGCCAGCAGTGAAATCGGGGGGAATTTGGGTTCACCCCTCCACTTT. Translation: CASSEIGGNLGSPLHF.

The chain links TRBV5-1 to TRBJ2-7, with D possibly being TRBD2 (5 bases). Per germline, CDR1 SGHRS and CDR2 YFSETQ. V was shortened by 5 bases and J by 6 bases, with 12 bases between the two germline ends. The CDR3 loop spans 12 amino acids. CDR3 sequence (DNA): TGCGCCAGCAGGAACGGGATCACCGAGCAGTACTTC. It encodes CASRNGITEQYF.

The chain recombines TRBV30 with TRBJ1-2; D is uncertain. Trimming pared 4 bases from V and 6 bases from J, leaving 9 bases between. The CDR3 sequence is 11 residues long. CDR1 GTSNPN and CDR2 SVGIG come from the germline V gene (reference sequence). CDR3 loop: CAWKEGDGYTF. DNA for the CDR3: TGTGCCTGGAAAGAAGGCGATGGCTACACCTTC.

The CDR3 DNA reads as TGTGCCTGGAGCGTCGGGACAGGGCAAGAGACCCAGTACTTC. Translation gives CAWSVGTGQETQYF. The chain links TRBV30 to TRBJ2-5, with 9 bases fitting TRBD1. The CDR3 is 14 residues long. Germline V gives CDR1 GTSNPN, CDR2 SVGIG (reference sequence). V shed 3 bases, J shed 2 bases, and the junction held 4 bases outside the gene matches.

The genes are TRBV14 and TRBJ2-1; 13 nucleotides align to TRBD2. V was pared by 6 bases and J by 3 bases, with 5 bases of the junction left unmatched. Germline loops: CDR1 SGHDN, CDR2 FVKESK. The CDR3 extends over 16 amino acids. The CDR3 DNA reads TGTGCCAGCAGGCGGGGACTAGCGGGGAGCTACAATGAGCAGTTCTTC. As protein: CASRRGLAGSYNEQFF.

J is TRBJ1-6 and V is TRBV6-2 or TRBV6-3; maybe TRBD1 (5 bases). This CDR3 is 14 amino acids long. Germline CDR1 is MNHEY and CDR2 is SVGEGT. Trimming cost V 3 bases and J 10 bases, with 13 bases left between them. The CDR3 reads CASSYGGGNSPLHF. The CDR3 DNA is TGTGCCAGCAGTTATGGTGGGGGAAACTCACCCCTCCACTTT.